These T cell receptor beta chains were read from a single sample in a study of shared clonotypes between healthy human individuals. Method: immunoSEQ multiplex PCR; TCRdb's copy keeps in-frame clones and lacks some. The sample has approximately 980,000 clones; roughly 72% are singletons. The material sequenced was memory CD4+ T cells sorted from blood. The receptors shown here come from a man between 18 and 29 years old in good health. CDR3s include the opening cysteine and the closing phenylalanine or tryptophan. Fields, in order: clone size, D gene, J gene, V gene, CDR3 protein, CDR3 DNA. A D gene is named only where the DNA matches it firmly. Size values are once, few and many counts, or a class for expanded clones, and some rows have none.

size: NA
D: TRBD2
J: TRBJ2-5
V: TRBV5-1
CDR3: CASSSGLAGTFQETQYF
DNA: TGCGCCAGCAGCTCGGGACTAGCGGGTACCTTCCAAGAGACCCAGTACTTC

size: few
D: NA
J: TRBJ1-5
V: TRBV11-2
CDR3: CASSLRGNQPQHF
DNA: TGTGCCAGCAGCTTAAGGGGCAATCAGCCCCAGCATTTT

size: few
D: NA
J: TRBJ1-1
V: TRBV4-1
CDR3: CASSQEVGFNTEAFF
DNA: TGCGCCAGCAGCCAAGAAGTAGGTTTCAACACTGAAGCTTTCTTT

size: NA
D: NA
J: TRBJ2-7
V: TRBV21-1
CDR3: CASSCLGQGVSYEQYF
DNA: TGTGCCAGCAGCTGCCTCGGACAGGGCGTATCCTACGAGCAGTACTTC

size: NA
D: NA
J: TRBJ1-1
V: TRBV7-8
CDR3: CASSLGGLPGRRNTEAFF
DNA: TGTGCCAGCAGCCTAGGAGGTCTTCCCGGAAGGAGGAACACTGAAGCTTTCTTT

size: NA
D: NA
J: TRBJ2-3
V: TRBV5-1
CDR3: CASSLQGKGTDTQYF
DNA: TGCGCCAGCAGCTTGCAGGGGAAGGGCACAGATACGCAGTATTTT

size: NA
D: NA
J: TRBJ1-2
V: TRBV27
CDR3: CASSLPDGPNYGYTF
DNA: TGTGCCAGCAGTTTACCCGACGGACCTAACTATGGCTACACCTTC

size: NA
D: TRBD1
J: TRBJ2-7
V: TRBV4-1
CDR3: CASSPTGAPYEQYF
DNA: TGCGCCAGCAGCCCGACAGGGGCCCCCTACGAGCAGTACTTC

size: NA
D: NA
J: TRBJ2-1
V: TRBV12-2
CDR3: CASRLTRGDSYNEQFF
DNA: TGTGCAAGTCGCTTAACGCGGGGGGACTCCTACAATGAGCAGTTCTTC

size: NA
D: TRBD1
J: TRBJ2-5
V: TRBV6-6
CDR3: CASRTGAQETQYF
DNA: TGTGCCAGCAGAACAGGGGCACAAGAGACCCAGTACTTC

size: NA
D: NA
J: TRBJ2-2
V: TRBV2
CDR3: CASSRTFNTGELFF
DNA: TGTGCCAGCAGTAGGACTTTTAACACCGGGGAGCTGTTTTTT

size: NA
D: TRBD1
J: TRBJ1-6
V: TRBV7-2
CDR3: CASRAGQDNSPLHF
DNA: TGTGCCAGCAGAGCCGGACAGGATAATTCACCCCTCCACTTT

size: NA
D: TRBD2
J: TRBJ2-1
V: TRBV6-1
CDR3: CASSDTSGGILYNEQFF
DNA: TGTGCCAGCAGTGATACTAGCGGGGGAATACTCTACAATGAGCAGTTCTTC

size: NA
D: NA
J: TRBJ1-6
V: TRBV5-3
CDR3: CASPGFRYNSPLHF
DNA: TGTGCCAGTCCGGGGTTCCGATATAATTCACCCCTCCACTTT

size: NA
D: TRBD2
J: TRBJ2-7
V: TRBV5-4
CDR3: CASSLGSAGGHYEQYF
DNA: TGTGCCAGCAGCTTGGGTTCGGCGGGGGGGCACTACGAGCAGTACTTC

size: NA
D: TRBD1
J: TRBJ2-1
V: TRBV30
CDR3: CACGQGAGEQFF
DNA: TGTGCCTGTGGACAGGGGGCGGGAGAGCAGTTCTTC

size: NA
D: TRBD1
J: TRBJ1-6
V: TRBV7-2
CDR3: CASSRSRQGDDSPLHF
DNA: TGTGCCAGCAGCAGATCCCGACAGGGGGACGATTCACCCCTCCACTTT

size: NA
D: NA
J: TRBJ2-2
V: TRBV7-2
CDR3: CASSSLATGELFF
DNA: TGTGCCAGCAGCTCACTAGCCACCGGGGAGCTGTTTTTT

size: NA
D: NA
J: TRBJ1-1
V: TRBV5-6
CDR3: CASSLVSGKGEAFF
DNA: TGTGCCAGCAGCTTGGTTTCAGGGAAGGGTGAAGCTTTCTTT

size: NA
D: NA
J: TRBJ2-1
V: TRBV7-9
CDR3: CASSSPVLLNEQFF
DNA: TGTGCCAGCAGCTCGCCGGTACTTCTCAATGAGCAGTTCTTC

size: NA
D: NA
J: TRBJ2-3
V: TRBV7-9
CDR3: CASSFAGDTQYF
DNA: TGTGCCAGCAGCTTTGCAGGGGATACGCAGTATTTT

size: NA
D: NA
J: TRBJ2-3
V: TRBV11-3
CDR3: CASSLSSTSTDTQYF
DNA: TGTGCCAGCAGCTTATCTAGCACTAGCACAGATACGCAGTATTTT

size: NA
D: NA
J: TRBJ2-2
V: TRBV7-3
CDR3: CASSGPPNTGELFF
DNA: TGTGCCAGCAGCGGACCCCCGAACACCGGGGAGCTGTTTTTT

size: many
D: TRBD1
J: TRBJ1-4
V: TRBV9
CDR3: CASSADRGINEKLFF
DNA: TGTGCCAGCAGCGCCGACAGGGGGATTAATGAAAAACTGTTTTTT

size: NA
D: TRBD2
J: TRBJ2-5
V: TRBV5-4
CDR3: CASSSGTSGTQETQYF
DNA: TGTGCCAGCAGCTCGGGGACTAGCGGGACCCAAGAGACCCAGTACTTC

size: NA
D: NA
J: TRBJ2-2
V: TRBV11-3
CDR3: CASSLGLTGELFF
DNA: TGTGCCAGCAGCCTAGGGTTGACCGGGGAGCTGTTTTTT

size: NA
D: NA
J: TRBJ1-1
V: TRBV6-6
CDR3: CASSFAGSGNTEAFF
DNA: TGTGCCAGCAGTTTCGCAGGGAGTGGGAACACTGAAGCTTTCTTT

size: NA
D: NA
J: TRBJ1-4
V: TRBV5-1
CDR3: CASSGAGTNEKLFF
DNA: TGCGCCAGCAGCGGGGCGGGAACTAATGAAAAACTGTTTTTT

size: NA
D: NA
J: TRBJ1-4
V: TRBV11-2
CDR3: CASSSRLSTNEKLFF
DNA: TGTGCCAGCAGCTCTAGACTCTCAACTAATGAAAAACTGTTTTTT

size: NA
D: NA
J: TRBJ1-1
V: TRBV6-1
CDR3: CASSEKGITEAFF
DNA: TGTGCCAGCAGTGAAAAGGGGATAACTGAAGCTTTCTTT

size: NA
D: TRBD2
J: TRBJ2-3
V: TRBV4-1
CDR3: CASSQEVGGSADTQYF
DNA: TGCGCCAGCAGCCAAGAGGTGGGGGGGTCCGCAGATACGCAGTATTTT

size: NA
D: TRBD1
J: TRBJ2-3
V: TRBV11-2
CDR3: CASSLTGIGTDTQYF
DNA: TGTGCCAGCAGCTTGACAGGGATAGGGACAGATACGCAGTATTTT

size: NA
D: NA
J: TRBJ2-1
V: TRBV11-3
CDR3: CASSFDSLDEQFF
DNA: TGTGCCAGCAGCTTTGACTCCCTCGATGAGCAGTTCTTC

size: few
D: TRBD1
J: TRBJ2-7
V: TRBV28
CDR3: CASRGQGSSYEQYF
DNA: TGTGCCAGCCGAGGACAGGGGAGCTCCTACGAGCAGTACTTC

size: NA
D: NA
J: TRBJ1-2
V: TRBV5-4
CDR3: CASSLVDDNYGYTF
DNA: TGTGCCAGCAGCTTGGTAGATGATAACTATGGCTACACCTTC

size: NA
D: TRBD1
J: TRBJ2-2
V: TRBV6-6
CDR3: CASRGDRGHDTGELFF
DNA: TGTGCCAGCAGAGGGGACAGGGGGCACGACACCGGGGAGCTGTTTTTT

size: NA
D: TRBD1
J: TRBJ2-1
V: TRBV7-9
CDR3: CASRQQGASYNEQFF
DNA: TGTGCCAGCAGACAACAGGGGGCATCCTACAATGAGCAGTTCTTC

size: NA
D: TRBD1
J: TRBJ1-6
V: TRBV6-6
CDR3: CASSLLTGGNSPLHF
DNA: TGTGCCAGCAGTCTCCTGACAGGGGGGAATTCACCCCTCCACTTT

size: once
D: TRBD1
J: TRBJ1-5
V: TRBV4-1
CDR3: CASSQKIWTGGDGNQPQHF
DNA: TGCGCCAGCAGCCAGAAAATATGGACAGGGGGGGACGGCAATCAGCCCCAGCATTTT

size: NA
D: TRBD1
J: TRBJ1-5
V: TRBV29-1
CDR3: CSVGQGANQPQHF
DNA: TGCAGCGTTGGACAGGGGGCAAATCAGCCCCAGCATTTT

size: NA
D: NA
J: TRBJ2-5
V: TRBV6-4
CDR3: CASSDSSRGSGGETQYF
DNA: TGTGCCAGCAGTGACTCGAGTCGCGGTAGCGGAGGGGAGACCCAGTACTTC

size: NA
D: NA
J: TRBJ1-1
V: TRBV29-1
CDR3: CSVSGPTGTEAFF
DNA: TGCAGCGTCTCCGGCCCAACTGGGACTGAAGCTTTCTTT

size: NA
D: NA
J: TRBJ2-7
V: TRBV6-5
CDR3: CASSPRPLGSYEQYF
DNA: TGTGCCAGCAGTCCCCGGCCTCTGGGGTCCTACGAGCAGTACTTC

size: NA
D: TRBD1
J: TRBJ1-1
V: TRBV19
CDR3: CASSPRQGPGTGEPAFF
DNA: TGTGCCAGTAGTCCCCGACAAGGTCCCGGGACAGGGGAGCCAGCTTTCTTT

size: NA
D: NA
J: TRBJ1-1
V: TRBV7-2
CDR3: CASSLAVVNTEAFF
DNA: TGTGCCAGCAGCTTAGCGGTGGTGAACACTGAAGCTTTCTTT